This TCR beta chain was captured by sequencing in a study of blood T cell repertoires in COVID-19. Study-wide background: There were acute and convalescent COVID-19 samples, and they came from the United States, Italy and Spain.

Those enrolled, adults aged 18 to 89 years, came from some 23 US areas. Donors in Cohort 3 counted as recovered after two negative PCRs, clearance, or symptom resolution. TCRdb keeps only in-frame clones here, not all; method: immunoSEQ multiplex PCR. The sample has 150,000 to 180,000 clones, around 80% seen once; the top ten hold 7.3%. Sample: PBMCs or T cells enriched from blood (not recorded which). The receptor comes from a man aged 50 to 59 who had recovered from COVID-19.

The CDR3 coding sequence is TGTGCCAGCAGCTACCGTTCCTTTAGCACAGATACGCAGTATTTT. This sequence encodes CASSYRSFSTDTQYF. The chain recombines TRBV6-6 with TRBJ2-3; D uncertain. The CDR3 sequence is 15 residues long. Trimming cost V 6 bases and J 0 bases, with 13 bases left between them. The germline gives CDR1 MNHNY, CDR2 SVGAGI (reference sequence).